Listed here are 8 T cell receptor beta chains from one sample, sequenced in a study of blood T cell repertoires in COVID-19. The data were produced by immunoSEQ multiplex PCR, yet TCRdb's version contains in-frame clones alone and is incomplete. The sample has around 30,000 clones, about nine tenths seen once; the top ten hold roughly a fifth. Sequencing was done on a sample of peripheral blood. The receptors were gathered from a man at least 80 years old with acute or convalescent COVID-19.

The chain links TRBV28 to TRBJ1-2; TRBD1 aligns across 7 bases. The CDR3 sequence is 14 residues long. Germline CDR1 MDHEN, CDR2 SYDVKM. The ends lost 5 bases at V and 6 bases at J; junction bases unmatched: 9. CDR3 DNA sequence: TGTGCCAGCAGTCAGGGGGGTGAAGGGCATGGCTACACCTTC. Protein product: CASSQGGEGHGYTF.

The V call is TRBV29-1, the J call TRBJ1-1; 8 bases map to TRBD1. The ends lost 7 bases at V and 3 bases at J; junction bases unmatched: 7. This CDR3 contains 13 residues. CDR1 SQVTM and CDR2 ANQGSEA come from the germline V gene. The CDR3, as DNA: TGCAGCGCCGCGACAGGGGCGGACACTGAAGCTTTCTTT. Residues: CSAATGADTEAFF.

The CDR3 reads CASSIDRDQPQHF. The CDR3 bases are TGTGCCAGTAGTATCGACAGGGATCAGCCCCAGCATTTT. The chain links TRBV19 to TRBJ1-5; 7 bases match TRBD1. CDR3 length: 13 residues. CDR1 and CDR2 (germline): LNHDA, SQIVND (reference sequence). V dropped 3 bases and J dropped 5; count of bases not matched to a gene: 1.

The chain recombines TRBV9 with TRBJ2-3, with a weak D call TRBD2 (5 bases). Germline assignment: CDR1 SGDLS and CDR2 YYNGEE. The CDR3 covers 15 residues. The V gene lost 4 bases and the J gene lost 2 bases, with 14 bases spanning the gap. The CDR3 coding sequence is TGTGCCAGCAGCTCCCGGGCTCTAGCCACAGATACGCAGTATTTT. It encodes CASSSRALATDTQYF.

This clone has just one count. This chain joins TRBV5-1 and TRBJ2-3; D may be TRBD2 (6 bases). CDR1 is SGHRS and CDR2 is YFSETQ in the germline V gene. Trimming cost V 7 bases and J 1 base, with 13 bases left between them. The CDR3 runs to 14 residues. CDR3 DNA sequence: TGCGCCAGCGGAGGGCTGCGGGGCACAGATACGCAGTATTTT. Its protein is CASGGLRGTDTQYF.

There are a few counts of this clone. The chain has TRBV19 and TRBJ2-2, with a possible D match to TRBD2 (6 bases). The CDR3 covers 16 residues. Per germline, CDR1 LNHDA and CDR2 SQIVND (reference sequence). The V gene lost 3 bases and the J gene lost 6 bases, with 17 bases spanning the gap. The CDR3 nucleotides are TGTGCCAGTAGTATTCTCACACCCACGGGGGCCGGGGAGCTGTTTTTT. It codes for CASSILTPTGAGELFF.

This chain uses TRBV5-4 with TRBJ2-1; D remains ambiguous. Germline V lookup: CDR1 SGHNT, CDR2 YYREEE (reference sequence). The V gene lost 0 bases and the J gene lost 6 bases, with 7 bases spanning the gap. This CDR3 contains 13 residues. The CDR3 bases are TGTGCCAGCAGCTTGGTCACGGGCAATGAGCAGTTCTTC. It specifies CASSLVTGNEQFF. Full variable domain (missing parts from reference TRBV5-4 and TRBJ2-1): ETGVTQSPTHLIKTRGQQVTLRCSSQSGHNTVSWYQQALGQGPQFIFQYYREEENGRGNFPPRFSGLQFPNYSSELNVNALELDDSALYLCASSLVTGNEQFFGPGTRLTVL.

The V and J genes are TRBV11-2 and TRBJ1-2, with no clear D. This CDR3 comprises 16 residues. Germline CDR1 SGHAT, CDR2 FQNNGV. V shed 0 bases and J shed 8 bases, with 19 bases lying between them. The CDR3 here is CASSLDQTYPRGGYTF. The CDR3 DNA is TGTGCCAGCAGCTTAGACCAGACTTACCCCAGAGGGGGCTACACCTTC.